The rows below give T cell receptor beta chains drawn from one sample of a study of memory CD4+ T cells and cytomegalovirus serostatus. Produced via immunoSEQ multiplex PCR; TCRdb's table is partial and in-frame only. Of over 60,000 clones in the sample, approximately 77% are singletons; the top ten hold about 1%. The sequenced sample consisted of memory CD4+ T cells from blood. These receptors all come from an adult in good health and CMV-seronegative. CDR3s include the opening cysteine and the closing phenylalanine or tryptophan. The D gene is left open where the match is weak. Clone sizes are given selectively: once, few, many, or a class where the clone is expanded.

v_gene: TRBV5-4
d_gene: TRBD1
abundance: .
j_gene: TRBJ2-7
CDR3nt: TGTGCCAGCAGCCCGTCGGACAGGGTCTCCTACGAGCAGTACTTC
CDR3aa: CASSPSDRVSYEQYF

v_gene: TRBV5-4
d_gene: TRBD1
abundance: .
j_gene: TRBJ2-2
CDR3nt: TGTGCCAGCAGCCGGGACAGCTGGGGAGAAGGGGAGCTGTTTTTT
CDR3aa: CASSRDSWGEGELFF

v_gene: TRBV14
d_gene: TRBD1
abundance: few
j_gene: TRBJ1-3
CDR3nt: TGTGCCAGCAGCTCCAGGGGGAACACCATATATTTT
CDR3aa: CASSSRGNTIYF

v_gene: TRBV30
d_gene: .
abundance: .
j_gene: TRBJ1-2
CDR3nt: TGTGCCTGCGACAGGAACTATGGCTACACCTTC
CDR3aa: CACDRNYGYTF

v_gene: TRBV30
d_gene: TRBD1
abundance: .
j_gene: TRBJ2-7
CDR3nt: TGTGCCTGGAGTTCATACGGGACAGGGGAAGTATACGAGCAGTACTTC
CDR3aa: CAWSSYGTGEVYEQYF

v_gene: TRBV30
d_gene: TRBD1
abundance: .
j_gene: TRBJ1-1
CDR3nt: TGTGCCTGGACCAGTCTACAGGGGTGGAACACTGAAGCTTTCTTT
CDR3aa: CAWTSLQGWNTEAFF

v_gene: TRBV19
d_gene: .
abundance: few
j_gene: TRBJ1-5
CDR3nt: TGTGCCAGTAGCCGATTGGTGGGGGGGCGAGGTCAGCCCCAGCATTTT
CDR3aa: CASSRLVGGRGQPQHF

v_gene: TRBV18
d_gene: .
abundance: .
j_gene: TRBJ2-2
CDR3nt: TGTGCCAGCTCACCACGATCGGACGCGAACACCGGGGAGCTGTTTTTT
CDR3aa: CASSPRSDANTGELFF

v_gene: TRBV30
d_gene: .
abundance: .
j_gene: TRBJ2-7
CDR3nt: TGTGCCTGGAGACCCCAGGGCTTGTCCTACGAGCAGTACTTC
CDR3aa: CAWRPQGLSYEQYF

v_gene: TRBV5-1
d_gene: TRBD1
abundance: few
j_gene: TRBJ2-7
CDR3nt: TGCGCCAGCAGCAACCGGGACAGGGCCTACGAGCAGTACTTC
CDR3aa: CASSNRDRAYEQYF

v_gene: TRBV11-2
d_gene: .
abundance: .
j_gene: TRBJ1-1
CDR3nt: TGTGCCAGCAGCTTAAATCTATCCCCCCCTGAAGCTTTCTTT
CDR3aa: CASSLNLSPPEAFF

v_gene: TRBV7-7
d_gene: .
abundance: .
j_gene: TRBJ2-1
CDR3nt: TGTGCTAGCAGCGACAGGATGAACAATGAGCAGTTCTTC
CDR3aa: CASSDRMNNEQFF

v_gene: TRBV27
d_gene: TRBD2
abundance: .
j_gene: TRBJ2-1
CDR3nt: TGTGCCAGCGGGACTAGCGGACCCAATGAGCAGTTCTTC
CDR3aa: CASGTSGPNEQFF

v_gene: TRBV5-1
d_gene: .
abundance: once
j_gene: TRBJ1-1
CDR3nt: TGCGCCAGCAGCCCAGGATGGGGCACTGAAGCTTTCTTT
CDR3aa: CASSPGWGTEAFF

v_gene: TRBV18
d_gene: .
abundance: .
j_gene: TRBJ1-4
CDR3nt: TGTGCCAGCTCATCCTGGACAGCCGGAGATGAAAAACTGTTTTTT
CDR3aa: CASSSWTAGDEKLFF

v_gene: TRBV18
d_gene: .
abundance: few
j_gene: TRBJ2-6
CDR3nt: TGTGCCAGCTCCCTTCGGACAAGGGCCAACGTCCTGACTTTC
CDR3aa: CASSLRTRANVLTF

v_gene: TRBV5-1
d_gene: .
abundance: .
j_gene: TRBJ1-1
CDR3nt: TGCGCCAGCAGCTTGGGACTAGGGGACACTGAAGCTTTCTTT
CDR3aa: CASSLGLGDTEAFF

v_gene: TRBV5-6
d_gene: .
abundance: .
j_gene: TRBJ2-7
CDR3nt: TGTGCCAGCAGTTTAGATCGGGGGTACGAGCAGTACTTC
CDR3aa: CASSLDRGYEQYF

v_gene: TRBV4-3
d_gene: .
abundance: .
j_gene: TRBJ2-7
CDR3nt: TGCGCCAGCAGCCCCAGTCTGGGCGGGGCGAGCTCCTACGAGCAGTACTTC
CDR3aa: CASSPSLGGASSYEQYF

v_gene: TRBV18
d_gene: .
abundance: .
j_gene: TRBJ1-4
CDR3nt: TGTGCCAGCTCACCACCCTCGGGCGGGGATGAAAAACTGTTTTTT
CDR3aa: CASSPPSGGDEKLFF

v_gene: TRBV28
d_gene: TRBD1
abundance: .
j_gene: TRBJ1-4
CDR3nt: TGTGCCAGCAGTTTAGTCCCCAACTCCGACAGGGGGGCTGAAAAACTGTTTTTT
CDR3aa: CASSLVPNSDRGAEKLFF

v_gene: TRBV10-3
d_gene: TRBD2
abundance: .
j_gene: TRBJ2-3
CDR3nt: TGTGCCATCAGGGCTAGCGGGGGGAGCACAGATACGCAGTATTTT
CDR3aa: CAIRASGGSTDTQYF

v_gene: TRBV19
d_gene: TRBD2
abundance: .
j_gene: TRBJ2-1
CDR3nt: TGTGCCAGTAGGGGCGGGGGAACTAGCTCCTACAATGAGCAGTTCTTC
CDR3aa: CASRGGGTSSYNEQFF

v_gene: TRBV6-5
d_gene: TRBD1
abundance: .
j_gene: TRBJ2-1
CDR3nt: TGTGCCAGCAGACAGGGACAGGGGGCGGGTGAGCAGTTCTTC
CDR3aa: CASRQGQGAGEQFF

v_gene: TRBV7-2
d_gene: TRBD1
abundance: once
j_gene: TRBJ1-2
CDR3nt: TGTGCCAGCAGAACTTTTGACAGGGGGCTTGGCTACACCTTC
CDR3aa: CASRTFDRGLGYTF

v_gene: TRBV30
d_gene: .
abundance: .
j_gene: TRBJ1-5
CDR3nt: TGTGCCTGGAGACAGAACACAGGGAATCAGCCCCAGCATTTT
CDR3aa: CAWRQNTGNQPQHF

v_gene: TRBV30
d_gene: .
abundance: .
j_gene: TRBJ2-2
CDR3nt: TGTGCCTGGAGCCTTAACACCGGGGAGCTGTTTTTT
CDR3aa: CAWSLNTGELFF

v_gene: TRBV19
d_gene: .
abundance: .
j_gene: TRBJ1-5
CDR3nt: TGTGCCAGTAGTATTTGGGGGGCTGAGAGCAATCAGCCCCAGCATTTT
CDR3aa: CASSIWGAESNQPQHF